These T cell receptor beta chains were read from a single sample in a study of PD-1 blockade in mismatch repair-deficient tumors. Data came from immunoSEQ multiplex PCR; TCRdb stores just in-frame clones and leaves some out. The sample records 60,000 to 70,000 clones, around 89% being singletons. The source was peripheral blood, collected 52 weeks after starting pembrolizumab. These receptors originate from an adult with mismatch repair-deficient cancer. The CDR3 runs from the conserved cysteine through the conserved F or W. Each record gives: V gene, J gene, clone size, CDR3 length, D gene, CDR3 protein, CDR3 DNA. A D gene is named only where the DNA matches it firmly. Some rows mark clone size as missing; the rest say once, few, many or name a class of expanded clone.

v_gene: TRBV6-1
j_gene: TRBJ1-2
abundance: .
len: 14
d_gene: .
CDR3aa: CASKEPGTNAGYTF
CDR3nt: TGTGCCAGCAAAGAACCCGGGACCAACGCTGGCTACACCTTC

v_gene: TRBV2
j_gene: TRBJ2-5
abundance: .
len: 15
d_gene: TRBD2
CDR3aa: CASTGGRRGQETQYF
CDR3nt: TGTGCCAGCACGGGGGGGCGTAGGGGTCAAGAGACCCAGTACTTC

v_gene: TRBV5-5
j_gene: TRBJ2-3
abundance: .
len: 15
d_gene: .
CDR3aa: CASSLEGSITDTQYF
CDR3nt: TGTGCCAGCAGCTTAGAGGGGTCGATCACAGATACGCAGTATTTT

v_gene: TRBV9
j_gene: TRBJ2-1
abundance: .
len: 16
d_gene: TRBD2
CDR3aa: CASSPRVAGGDGEQFF
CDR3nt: TGTGCCAGCAGCCCTCGGGTAGCGGGAGGTGACGGTGAGCAGTTCTTC

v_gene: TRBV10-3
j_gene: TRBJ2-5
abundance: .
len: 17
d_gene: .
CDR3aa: CAISDHSNSWTQETQYF
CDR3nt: TGTGCCATCAGTGATCATAGCAATAGTTGGACACAAGAGACCCAGTACTTC

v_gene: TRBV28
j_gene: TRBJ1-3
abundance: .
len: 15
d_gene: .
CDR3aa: CASSSDSSSGNTIYF
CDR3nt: TGTGCCAGCAGTTCAGACTCTAGCTCTGGAAACACCATATATTTT

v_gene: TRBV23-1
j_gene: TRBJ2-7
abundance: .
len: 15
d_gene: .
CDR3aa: CASSQEGLPHYEQYF
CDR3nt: TGCGCCAGCAGTCAAGAGGGACTCCCCCACTACGAGCAGTACTTC

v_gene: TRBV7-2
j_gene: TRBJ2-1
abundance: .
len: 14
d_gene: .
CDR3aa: CASSLVPDYNEQFF
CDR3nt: TGTGCCAGCAGCTTAGTGCCAGACTACAATGAGCAGTTCTTC

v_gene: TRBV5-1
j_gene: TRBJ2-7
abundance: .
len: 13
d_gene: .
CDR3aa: CASSLGSTGEQYF
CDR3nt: TGCGCCAGCAGCTTGGGATCGACGGGTGAGCAGTACTTC

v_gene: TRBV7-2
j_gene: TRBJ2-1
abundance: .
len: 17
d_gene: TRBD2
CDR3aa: CASSLRFRDYSYNEQFF
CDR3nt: TGTGCCAGCAGCTTACGGTTTCGGGACTACTCCTACAATGAGCAGTTCTTC

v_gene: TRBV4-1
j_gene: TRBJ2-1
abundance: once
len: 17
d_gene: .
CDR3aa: CASSLTSGLSSYNEQFF
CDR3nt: TGCGCCAGCAGCCTAACAAGCGGGTTAAGCTCCTACAATGAGCAGTTCTTC

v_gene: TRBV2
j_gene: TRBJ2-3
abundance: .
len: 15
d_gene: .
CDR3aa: CASSEAIGLTDTQYF
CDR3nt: TGTGCCAGCAGTGAAGCAATAGGGCTAACAGATACGCAGTATTTT

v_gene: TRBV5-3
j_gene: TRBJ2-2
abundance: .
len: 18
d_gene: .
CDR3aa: CARSNTRFGRGSTGELFF
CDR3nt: TGTGCCAGAAGCAACACTAGATTTGGGCGAGGGAGCACCGGGGAGCTGTTTTTT

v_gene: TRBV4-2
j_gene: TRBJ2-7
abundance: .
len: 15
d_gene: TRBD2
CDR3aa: CASSRLAGATHEQYF
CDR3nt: TGTGCCAGCAGCCGTCTAGCGGGAGCAACCCACGAGCAGTACTTC

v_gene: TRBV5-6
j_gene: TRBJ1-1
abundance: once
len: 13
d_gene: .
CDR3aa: CASSTVLGTEAFF
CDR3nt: TGTGCCAGCAGCACAGTCCTGGGCACTGAAGCTTTCTTT

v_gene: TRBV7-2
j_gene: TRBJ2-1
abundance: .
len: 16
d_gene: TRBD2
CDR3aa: CASSRVTGLADNEQFF
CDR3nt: TGTGCCAGCAGCCGCGTTACGGGACTAGCCGACAATGAGCAGTTCTTC

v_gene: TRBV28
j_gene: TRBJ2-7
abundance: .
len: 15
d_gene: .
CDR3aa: CASREGRWSPYEQYF
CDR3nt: TGTGCCAGCAGGGAGGGACGGTGGAGCCCCTACGAGCAGTACTTC

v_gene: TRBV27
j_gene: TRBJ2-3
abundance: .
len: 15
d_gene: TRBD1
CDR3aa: CASSPGQGYTDTQYF
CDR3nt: TGTGCCAGCAGTCCGGGACAGGGTTACACAGATACGCAGTATTTT

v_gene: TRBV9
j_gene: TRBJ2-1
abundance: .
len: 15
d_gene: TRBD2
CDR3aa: CASSVDGGARNEQFF
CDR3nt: TGTGCCAGCAGCGTAGACGGGGGGGCGCGCAATGAGCAGTTCTTC

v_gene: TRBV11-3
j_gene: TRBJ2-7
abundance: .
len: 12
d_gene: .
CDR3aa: CASSLTGYEQYF
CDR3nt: TGTGCCAGCAGCTTAACGGGCTACGAGCAGTACTTC

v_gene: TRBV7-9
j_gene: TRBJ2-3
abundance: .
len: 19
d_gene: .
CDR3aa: CASSSNVLTGTELTDTQYF
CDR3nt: TGTGCCAGCAGCTCCAACGTGCTGACCGGGACGGAGCTCACAGATACGCAGTATTTT

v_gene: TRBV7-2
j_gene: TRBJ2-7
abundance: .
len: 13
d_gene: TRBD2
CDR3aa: CASSFGLAREQYF
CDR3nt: TGTGCCAGCAGCTTTGGACTAGCGAGGGAGCAGTACTTC

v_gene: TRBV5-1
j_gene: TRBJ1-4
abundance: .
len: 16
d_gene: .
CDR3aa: CASSLVTGATNEKLFF
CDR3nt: TGCGCCAGCAGCTTGGTAACAGGAGCAACTAATGAAAAACTGTTTTTT

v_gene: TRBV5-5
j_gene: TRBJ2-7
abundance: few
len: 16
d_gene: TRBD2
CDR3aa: CASSLGGASGTQKQYF
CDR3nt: TGTGCCAGCAGCTTGGGTGGGGCTAGCGGGACCCAGAAGCAGTACTTC

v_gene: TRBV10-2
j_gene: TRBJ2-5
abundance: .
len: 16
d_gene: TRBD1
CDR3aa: CASSGDRGRVAETQYF
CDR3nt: TGCGCCAGCAGTGGGGACAGGGGGCGCGTCGCAGAGACCCAGTACTTC

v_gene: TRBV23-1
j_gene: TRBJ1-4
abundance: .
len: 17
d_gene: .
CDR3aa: CASSHSAVITTNEKLFF
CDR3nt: TGCGCCAGCAGTCATTCGGCGGTTATCACAACTAATGAAAAACTGTTTTTT

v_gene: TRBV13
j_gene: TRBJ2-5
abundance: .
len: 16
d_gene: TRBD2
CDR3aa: CASSLGGAGGPETQYF
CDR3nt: TGTGCCAGCAGCTTAGGTGGAGCGGGAGGGCCGGAGACCCAGTACTTC

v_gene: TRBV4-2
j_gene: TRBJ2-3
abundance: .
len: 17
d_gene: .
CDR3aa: CASSQDFEGGPSDTQYF
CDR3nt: TGTGCCAGCAGCCAGGACTTTGAAGGAGGGCCCTCAGATACGCAGTATTTT

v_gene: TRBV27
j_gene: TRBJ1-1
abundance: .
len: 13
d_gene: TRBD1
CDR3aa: CASRRQGGGVAFF
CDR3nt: TGTGCCAGCAGACGACAGGGGGGCGGAGTAGCTTTCTTT

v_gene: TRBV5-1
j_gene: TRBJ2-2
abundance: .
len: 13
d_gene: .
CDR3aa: CASSLMNTGELFF
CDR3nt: TGCGCCAGCAGCTTGATGAACACCGGGGAGCTGTTTTTT

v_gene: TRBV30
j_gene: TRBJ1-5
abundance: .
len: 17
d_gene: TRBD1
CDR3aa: CAWSPLRGQGGHQPQHF
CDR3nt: TGTGCCTGGAGTCCCCTTAGGGGACAGGGGGGGCATCAGCCCCAGCATTTT

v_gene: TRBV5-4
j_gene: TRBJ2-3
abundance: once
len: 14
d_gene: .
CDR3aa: CASSPDSSTDTQYF
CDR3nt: TGTGCCAGCAGCCCGGACTCTAGCACAGATACGCAGTATTTT

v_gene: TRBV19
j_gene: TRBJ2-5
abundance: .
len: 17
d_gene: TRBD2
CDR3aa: CASGAGTSGRAGKTQYF
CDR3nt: TGTGCCAGTGGCGCCGGGACTAGCGGGAGGGCCGGGAAGACCCAGTACTTC

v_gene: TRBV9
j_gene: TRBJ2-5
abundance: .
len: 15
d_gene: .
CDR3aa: CASSVGGGMGETQYF
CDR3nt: TGTGCCAGCAGCGTAGGTGGCGGGATGGGGGAGACCCAGTACTTC

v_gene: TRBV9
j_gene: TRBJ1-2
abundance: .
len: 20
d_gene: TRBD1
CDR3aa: CASSVGRSDRDPGTNYGYTF
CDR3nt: TGTGCCAGCAGCGTAGGGAGGTCGGACAGGGACCCGGGGACTAACTATGGCTACACCTTC

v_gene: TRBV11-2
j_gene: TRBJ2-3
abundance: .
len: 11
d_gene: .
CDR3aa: CASSPRDTQYF
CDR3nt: TGTGCCAGCAGCCCTCGAGATACGCAGTATTTT

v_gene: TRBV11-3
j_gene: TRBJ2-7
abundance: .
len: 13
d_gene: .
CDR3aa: CASSSRQSYEQYF
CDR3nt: TGTGCCAGCAGCTCTCGACAGTCCTACGAGCAGTACTTC

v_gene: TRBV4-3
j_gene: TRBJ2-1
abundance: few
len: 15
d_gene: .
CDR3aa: CASSQTPTGWDEQFF
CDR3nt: TGCGCCAGCAGCCAGACCCCGACAGGATGGGATGAGCAGTTCTTC

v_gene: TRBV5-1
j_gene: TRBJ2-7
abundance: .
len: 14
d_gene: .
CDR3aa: CASSLGGSLEEQYF
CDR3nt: TGCGCCAGCAGCTTGGGCGGTAGCTTGGAAGAGCAGTACTTC

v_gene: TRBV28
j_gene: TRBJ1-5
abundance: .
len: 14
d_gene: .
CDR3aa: CASSLTTSNQPQHF
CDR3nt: TGTGCCAGCAGTTTGACAACTAGCAATCAGCCCCAGCATTTT

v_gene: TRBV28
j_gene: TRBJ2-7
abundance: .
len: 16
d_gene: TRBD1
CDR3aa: CASRLAPGQGASEQYF
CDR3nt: TGTGCCAGCAGACTAGCCCCGGGACAGGGAGCCTCCGAGCAGTACTTC

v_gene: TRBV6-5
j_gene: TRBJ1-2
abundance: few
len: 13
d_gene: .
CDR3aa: CASSVGGAVGYTF
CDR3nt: TGTGCCAGCAGCGTCGGGGGCGCAGTAGGCTACACCTTC

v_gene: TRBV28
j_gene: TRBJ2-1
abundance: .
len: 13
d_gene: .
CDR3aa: CASSLTRGAEQFF
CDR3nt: TGTGCCAGCAGTTTAACCAGGGGAGCTGAGCAGTTCTTC

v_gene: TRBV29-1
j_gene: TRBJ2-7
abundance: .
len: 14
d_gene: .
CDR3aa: CSVVTGRASYEQYF
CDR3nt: TGCAGCGTTGTAACAGGACGAGCCTCCTACGAGCAGTACTTC

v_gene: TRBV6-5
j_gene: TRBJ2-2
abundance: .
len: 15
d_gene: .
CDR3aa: CASSYSLRNTGELFF
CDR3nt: TGTGCCAGCAGTTACTCGCTTCGTAACACCGGGGAGCTGTTTTTT

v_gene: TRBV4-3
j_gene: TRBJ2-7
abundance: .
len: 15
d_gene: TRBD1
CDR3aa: CASSQGLGQGPEQYF
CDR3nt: TGCGCCAGCAGCCAAGGACTCGGACAGGGGCCCGAGCAGTACTTC

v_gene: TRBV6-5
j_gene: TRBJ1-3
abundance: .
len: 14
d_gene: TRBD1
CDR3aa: CASRAGGSGNTIYF
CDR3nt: TGTGCCAGCAGAGCAGGGGGCTCTGGAAACACCATATATTTT

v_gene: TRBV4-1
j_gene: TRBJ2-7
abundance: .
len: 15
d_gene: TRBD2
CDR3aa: CASSHGTSGRVEQYF
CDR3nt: TGCGCCAGCAGCCATGGGACTAGCGGGAGGGTAGAGCAGTACTTC

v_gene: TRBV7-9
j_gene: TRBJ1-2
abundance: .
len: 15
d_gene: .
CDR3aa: CASSLSSGTNYGYTF
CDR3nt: TGTGCCAGCAGCTTAAGTTCGGGTACTAACTATGGCTACACCTTC

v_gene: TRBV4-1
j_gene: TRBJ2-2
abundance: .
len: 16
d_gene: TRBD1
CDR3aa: CASSQGGQGRNGELFF
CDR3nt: TGCGCCAGCAGCCAAGGAGGACAGGGGCGGAACGGGGAGCTGTTTTTT

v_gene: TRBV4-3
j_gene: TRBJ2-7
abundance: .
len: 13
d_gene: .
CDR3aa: CASIQRKPYEQYF
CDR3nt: TGCGCCAGCATACAGCGAAAACCCTACGAGCAGTACTTC

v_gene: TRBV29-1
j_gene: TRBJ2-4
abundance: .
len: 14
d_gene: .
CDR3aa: CSVEDAGPKNIQYF
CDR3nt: TGCAGCGTTGAAGACGCGGGCCCCAAAAACATTCAGTACTTC

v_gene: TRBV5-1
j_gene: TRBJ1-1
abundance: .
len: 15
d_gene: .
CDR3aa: CASSWRGTSDTEAFF
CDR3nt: TGCGCCAGCAGCTGGCGCGGGACATCCGACACTGAAGCTTTCTTT

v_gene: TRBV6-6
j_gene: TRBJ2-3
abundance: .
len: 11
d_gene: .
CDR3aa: CASSYRDTQYF
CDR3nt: TGTGCCAGCAGTTACAGAGATACGCAGTATTTT

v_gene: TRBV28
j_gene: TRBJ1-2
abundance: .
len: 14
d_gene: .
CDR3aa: CASSLKLGAYGYTF
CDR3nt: TGTGCCAGCAGTTTAAAGTTAGGGGCCTATGGCTACACCTTC

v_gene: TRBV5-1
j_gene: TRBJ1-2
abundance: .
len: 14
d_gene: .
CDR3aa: CASSTGEGNYGYTF
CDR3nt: TGCGCCAGCTCGACAGGAGAGGGGAACTATGGCTACACCTTC

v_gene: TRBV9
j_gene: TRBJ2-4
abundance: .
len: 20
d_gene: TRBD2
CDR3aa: CASSVLPRTSGWGAKNIQYF
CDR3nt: TGTGCCAGCAGCGTACTACCGAGGACTAGCGGCTGGGGAGCCAAAAACATTCAGTACTTC